This entry concerns a single TCR beta chain. This specimen comes from a study of blood T cell repertoires in COVID-19. Study details: Italy, Spain and the United States were the sources of the convalescent and acute COVID-19 samples. The analysed material was cDNA or gDNA that came from T cells, B-cell-depleted T cells, or PBMCs.

The germline V and J ends were trimmed by 0 bases and 2 bases, with 23 bases remaining between them. The germline CDR1 and CDR2 sequences are GTSNPN and SVGIG (reference sequence). The CDR3 spans 19 residues. Original methodology: Reference gene primer amplification gave nucleated cell count estimates. Measured with immunoSEQ multiplex PCR; TCRdb has only the in-frame clones, and not every one. Clone size and V and J calls were adopted from that table, with D and trimming inferred from the DNA. The repertoire includes about 80,000 clones, roughly 77% of them detected once, and 5% to 6% sits in the top ten.

This receptor was taken from a man aged 50-60 years with active or convalescent COVID-19. Material: peripheral blood. The chain uses TRBV30 and TRBJ1-5, with D maybe TRBD1 (5 bases). CDR3 bases: TGTGCCTGGAGTGTAAGTTTCTCTGGGGCACGCATCGGCAATCAGCCCCAGCATTTT. This encodes CAWSVSFSGARIGNQPQHF. Full variable domain (missing parts from reference TRBV30 and TRBJ1-5): SQTIHQWPATLVQPVGSPLSLECTVEGTSNPNLYWYRQAAGRGLQLLFYSVGIGQISSEVPQNLSASRPQDRQFILSSKKLLLSDSGFYLCAWSVSFSGARIGNQPQHFGDGTRLSIL.